Described below is a single T cell receptor beta chain sequence and its context. These data come from a study of blood T cell repertoires in COVID-19. Study-level information: Researchers got acute and convalescent COVID-19 samples from the United States, Italy and Spain. The analysed material was cDNA or gDNA that came from T cells, B-cell-depleted T cells, or PBMCs.

This CDR3 is built from 18 residues. CDR1 is LNHDA and CDR2 is SQIVND in the germline V gene (reference sequence). The V gene lost 3 bases and the J gene lost 1 base, with 21 bases spanning the gap. Per the original methods: The assay estimated nucleated cells by amplifying reference gene primers. TCRdb keeps only in-frame clones here, not all; method: immunoSEQ multiplex PCR. V, J and clone size are those of that table, while D and trimming were read from the DNA. The table has some 150,000 clones, 91% seen once; the top ten hold approximately 0.55%. The chain carries TRBV19 and TRBJ1-1, with D possibly TRBD1 on 6 matching bases. The material sequenced was peripheral blood. The receptor was isolated from a man aged 50-59 years with acute or convalescent COVID-19. In DNA, the CDR3 is TGTGCCAGTAGTATTCTGCAGGGGAGATTAGCCAAGAACACTGAAGCTTTCTTT. It specifies CASSILQGRLAKNTEAFF.